This passage covers 14 T cell receptor beta chains from one sample sequenced in a study of response to subunit inactivated influenza vaccine. MiXCR was run by TCRdb on the RT-PCR reads, yielding one entry per CDR3 protein. The table shows hundreds of thousands of distinct CDR3 sequences, with 7.6% occurring only once. The source material was PBMCs from blood, sampled around 25 months after vaccination. The receptor source for this set is a man between 45 and 75 years old who received an inactivated influenza vaccine.

This clonotype came up many times. This chain joins TRBV7-2 and TRBJ1-3, with D tentatively TRBD1 (6 bases). With 4 bases removed from V and 1 base from J, the gap between germline ends came to 11 bases. The length of the CDR3 is 15 residues. The V gene's germline CDR1 is SGHTA and CDR2 FQGNSA. CDR3 sequence reads: CASSSGQSSGNTIYF. The CDR3 DNA follows: TGTGCCAGCAGCTCAGGACAGTCGTCTGGAAACACCATATATTTT.

This chain connects TRBV19 to TRBJ1-6; D unresolved. This CDR3 spans 13 amino acids. Germline CDR1 is LNHDA and CDR2 is SQIVND (reference sequence). The V gene lost 3 bases and the J gene lost 7 bases, with 7 bases spanning the gap. This CDR3 reads CASSISLNSPLHF. CDR3 in DNA: TGTGCCAGTAGTATCAGCCTAAATTCACCCCTCCACTTT.

The chain uses TRBV7-2 and TRBJ1-1; 8 nucleotides match TRBD1. The CDR3 length is 12 residues. The V gene's germline CDR1 is SGHTA and CDR2 FQGNSA. Trimming removed 5 bases from V and 7 bases from J; junction bases left unmatched: 3. The CDR3: CASSPRGREAFF. The CDR3 DNA reads as TGTGCCAGCAGCCCCAGGGGGCGTGAAGCTTTCTTT.

This clonotype was seen only a few times. The gene calls are TRBV18 and TRBJ2-5, with D possibly being TRBD2 (6 bases). Germline V gene data show CDR1 as KGHSH and CDR2 as LQKENI. CDR3 length: 15 residues. Trimming removed 3 bases at V and 0 bases at J, with 11 bases between. In DNA, the CDR3 is TGTGCCAGCTCACCTCTAGCGACCTACCAAGAGACCCAGTACTTC. Protein product: CASSPLATYQETQYF.

This chain connects TRBV18 to TRBJ1-6, with 7 positions matching TRBD1. The CDR3 runs to 15 residues. The junction had 9 bases not matched to a gene; V was cut back by 6 bases and J by 7 bases. Germline values: CDR1 KGHSH, CDR2 LQKENI. The CDR3 region is CASSQSTGRNSPLHF. The CDR3 DNA reads TGTGCCAGCTCTCAGTCGACAGGGCGGAATTCACCCCTCCACTTT.

In this sample, this clonotype turned up a few times. This chain links TRBV5-1 with TRBJ2-2, with 13 bases matching TRBD2. V trimming: 2 bases; J trimming: 0 bases; junction bases outside the gene matches: 7. There are 19 residues in the CDR3. Per the germline V gene, CDR1 is SGHRS and CDR2 is YFSETQ. The CDR3 DNA reads TGCGCCAGCAGCTTACCTACTAGCGGGGGGGCCTCGAACACCGGGGAGCTGTTTTTT. It encodes CASSLPTSGGASNTGELFF.

This clonotype was picked up many times. The chain joins TRBV18 to TRBJ2-1; D is possibly TRBD1 (5 bases). Trimming removed 2 bases at V and 1 base at J, with 6 bases between. Germline V gene lookup returns CDR1 KGHSH and CDR2 LQKENI. The CDR3 runs to 14 residues. DNA of the CDR3: TGTGCCAGCTCACCAGCAGGGTCCTACAATGAGCAGTTCTTC. Translation: CASSPAGSYNEQFF.

The V call is TRBV11-2, the J call TRBJ1-1; TRBD1 matches 11 bases. Germline lookup yields CDR1 SGHAT and CDR2 FQNNGV. V lost 1 base and J lost 6; bases outside the gene matches: 4. The CDR3 runs to 15 residues. The CDR3 sequence is CASSLGTGGESEAFF. The DNA of the CDR3 is TGTGCCAGCAGCTTAGGGACAGGGGGCGAATCTGAAGCTTTCTTT.

This clonotype occurred a few times. The chain joins TRBV7-2 to TRBJ2-3, with D possibly TRBD2 on 5 matching bases. CDR1 SGHTA and CDR2 FQGNSA come from the germline V gene. The CDR3 totals 12 residues. Trimming left V 5 bases short and J 9 bases short, with 12 bases between. The DNA of the CDR3 is TGTGCCAGCAGCCTCGGGGTACTGACGCAGTATTTT. It translates to CASSLGVLTQYF.

This clonotype was seen a handful of times. V is TRBV6-1 and J is TRBJ1-1; perhaps TRBD1 as D (5 bases). The CDR3 spans 14 residues. V lost 7 bases to trimming and J lost 2 bases, with 14 bases between them. From germline, CDR1 is MNHNS and CDR2 SASEGT. CDR3 sequence reads: CASNAGYRNTEAFF. The CDR3, as DNA: TGTGCCAGCAACGCAGGGTATAGAAACACTGAAGCTTTCTTT.

At least ten counts were recorded for this clonotype. This sequence joins TRBV11-2 and TRBJ2-7; TRBD1 is a possible D gene (8 bases). CDR3 length equals 14 residues. Trimming removed 11 bases from V and 5 bases from J, with 22 bases in between. Germline-derived CDR1 and CDR2 are SGHAT and FQNNGV. This chain's CDR3 is CARDYRGERHEQYF. CDR3 DNA: TGTGCCCGGGACTACAGGGGGGAGCGACACGAGCAGTACTTC.

A few counts support this clonotype. V usage is TRBV4-1 and J usage is TRBJ2-3; TRBD2 agrees at 14 bases. The CDR3 is made up of 18 amino acids. Germline CDR1 is MGHRA and CDR2 is YSYEKL. J gave up 0 bases and V 4 bases, and 6 bases lay outside the gene matches. This CDR3 reads CASSRGTSGGPSTDTQYF. The CDR3 region has the DNA TGCGCCAGCAGCCGCGGGACTAGCGGGGGCCCTAGCACAGATACGCAGTATTTT.

The table lists this clonotype with a few counts. The chain links TRBV7-2 to TRBJ2-4, with TRBD1 matching over 9 bases. Per the germline V gene, CDR1 is SGHTA and CDR2 is FQGNSA. V shed 5 bases and J 3 bases; nucleotides not matched to a gene: 5. This CDR3 region has 15 residues. The CDR3 sequence: CASSRTGDSKNIQYF. CDR3 bases: TGTGCCAGCAGCAGGACAGGGGATAGCAAAAACATTCAGTACTTC.

The chain has TRBV7-2 and TRBJ2-4; D ambiguous. In germline, CDR1 is SGHTA, CDR2 FQGNSA. The CDR3 is 15 residues long. Trimming took 1 base from V and 0 from J, leaving 7 bases between them. The chain's CDR3 is CASSLVGVAKNIQYF. The CDR3 DNA follows: TGTGCCAGCAGCTTAGTAGGTGTAGCCAAAAACATTCAGTACTTC.